The subject of this entry is one TCR beta chain. The data were taken from a study of beta chain features in type 1 diabetes. Isolated RNA was reverse transcribed in full, so expressed TCRB transcripts were sequenced. Sequencing used immunoSEQ multiplex PCR; TCRdb keeps in-frame clones, though not all of them. This sample carries roughly 500,000 clones, about 32% of them seen once, and the ten largest clones take about 0.06%. The germline gives CDR1 ENHRY, CDR2 SYGVKD. The CDR3 sequence is 12 residues long. The V gene lost 2 bases and the J gene lost 4 bases, with 0 bases spanning the gap. The clonotype comes from a man aged 18 to 29 in good health. The sample comprised naive CD4+ T cells from blood. The chain couples TRBV10-3 to TRBJ2-6; D call uncertain. CDR3 nucleotides: TGTGCCATCAGTGAGGGGGCCAACGTCCTGACTTTC. Protein: CAISEGANVLTF.